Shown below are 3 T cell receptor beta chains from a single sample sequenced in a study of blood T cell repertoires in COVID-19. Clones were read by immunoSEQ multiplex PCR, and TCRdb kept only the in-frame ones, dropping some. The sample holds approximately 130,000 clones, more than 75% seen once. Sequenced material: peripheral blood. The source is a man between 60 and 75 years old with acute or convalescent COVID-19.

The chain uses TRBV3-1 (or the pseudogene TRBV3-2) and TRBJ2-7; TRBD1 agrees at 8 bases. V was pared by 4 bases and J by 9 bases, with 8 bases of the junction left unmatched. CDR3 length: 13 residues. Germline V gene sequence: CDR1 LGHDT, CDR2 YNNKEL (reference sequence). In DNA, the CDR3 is TGTGCCAGCAGCCCCGAAATCGACAGGGGGCAGTACTTC. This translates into CASSPEIDRGQYF.

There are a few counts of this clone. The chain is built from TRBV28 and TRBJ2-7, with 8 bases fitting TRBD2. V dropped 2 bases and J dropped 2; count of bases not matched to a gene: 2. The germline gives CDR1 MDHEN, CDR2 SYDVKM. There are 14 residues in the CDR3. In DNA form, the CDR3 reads TGTGCCAGCAGTTTAAAAGCGGGAGCCTACGAGCAGTACTTC. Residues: CASSLKAGAYEQYF.

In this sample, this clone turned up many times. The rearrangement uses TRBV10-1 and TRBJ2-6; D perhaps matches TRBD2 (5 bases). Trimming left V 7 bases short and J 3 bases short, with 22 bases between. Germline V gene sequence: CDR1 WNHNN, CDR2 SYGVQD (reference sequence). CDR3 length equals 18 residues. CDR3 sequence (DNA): TGCGCCAGCAAGCCGGTATATCGGGGTTATTATGGGGCCAACGTCCTGACTTTC. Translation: CASKPVYRGYYGANVLTF.